The text below deals with one TCR beta chain. There is no known antigen for this receptor. Within one base of it there is no much larger clone, and no base qualities were kept. Including the terminal cysteine and phenylalanine, the CDR3 comprises 13 residues. Only the CDR3 portion is preserved as DNA: 39 bases, with reading frame beginning at the first base. The germline ends are 12 bases apart after V is trimmed by 5 bases and J by 4 bases. As encoded in the germline V gene, CDR1 is SGHTA while CDR2 is FQGNSA. Collaborating institutions collected whole blood in K2EDTA tubes following their own protocols. For TCRbeta analysis, collaborator samples were shipped as frozen whole blood, as isolated PBMCs, or as DNA extracted from either sample type. The sample originates from a study of blood T cell repertoires in COVID-19 (dated by TCRdb to 2019 to 2021). Looking at the study overall: Collaborator samples came from the United States, Italy and Spain and covered acute and convalescent phases of COVID-19. HLA class I and class II types, where available, came from metadata supplied by the sample provider rather than from assay-based typing. The samples were drawn from the first 160 participants of the ongoing ImmuneRACE study and from over 950 subjects provided by 6 global collaborators. The repertoires were released in a freely available public database meant as a resource for research on the immune response to SARS-CoV-2. The material from the prospective study consisted of cDNA or gDNA derived from T cells, B-cell-depleted T cells, or PBMCs. The dataset comprised deeply sampled blood TCRbeta repertoires from subjects exposed to, actively infected with, or recovered from COVID-19. The sample metadata nearly always contained a de-identified subject ID, COVID-19 status, age in years and sex.

The immunoSEQ Assay, a bias-controlled multiplex PCR, was used to amplify TCRbeta CDR3 regions from genomic DNA. In the paper's pipeline: The number of nucleated cells in each sample was estimated by amplification of reference gene primers within the assay. To quantify the absolute abundance of each unique TCRbeta CDR3 rearrangement, sequence reads were collapsed and filtered. For each sample, productive Simpson clonality was calculated as the square root of Simpson's diversity index over productive rearrangements. TCRdb holds this immuneACCESS table with in-frame rearrangements only. Some clones are missing; in checked studies, unresolved V genes explain under half, and the rest has no known cause. V, J and clone size were drawn from that table, and D and trimming were deduced from the DNA. Present in this sample are 55,000 to 75,000 clones, about four fifths of which were seen just once. The ten largest clones add up to around 9.7% of the sample.

Broader findings and caveats from the paper: How much clinical and demographic metadata was included differed by source and by participant, and the metadata was provided uncurated.

Sequencing input: peripheral blood. The rearrangement combines TRBV7-2 with TRBJ2-7, with TRBD2 tentatively as D gene (5 bases match). The sequence was collected from a human donor in a cohort sampled during active COVID-19. The CDR3 loop reads CASSHGLLYEQYF. The nucleotide sequence reads TGTGCCAGCAGCCACGGACTCTTATACGAGCAGTACTTC.